Detailed here is one T cell receptor (beta chain). What antigen it recognizes has not been identified. Base-call qualities are not available, and no considerably larger clone is one nucleotide away. The sample belongs to a study of early T cells in non-severe SARS-CoV-2 infection (dated by TCRdb to the early 2020s). For the study in its entirety: Because TCR sequencing was done on bulk RNA from unsorted whole blood, the alpha and beta chains could not be paired. The paper's findings and limits, for the study overall: Matching against VDJdb was skewed toward anti-spike CD8 responses, likely underestimated virus-specific expansions, and missed private and CD4 specificities.

Library preparation was by 5' RACE. The instrument given in TCRdb is NextSeq 500. In the TCR library protocol, unique molecular identifiers were attached to individual cDNA molecules to correct for PCR bias and sequencing error. Sequencing covered both TCR alpha and beta chains, and within each sample the abundances of alpha and beta sequences were tightly co-correlated. From the authors' description of their analysis: Decombinator V4 was used to annotate the V gene, J gene and CDR3 of the TCR sequences. TCRs were defined as expanded if a significant change between any two time points was detected under a Poisson model with p below 0.0001. TCR abundances were normalised to the total number of TCRs sequenced per sample and were expressed as counts per million. MAIT TCRs were defined by TRAV1-2 paired with TRAJ12, TRAJ20 or TRAJ33, and iNKT TCRs by TRAV10 paired with TRAJ18. A search of VDJdb, accessed on 1 November 2021, was run for TCRs annotated to CMV, EBV and SARS-CoV-2, with TCRs annotated for multiple antigens excluded. TCRdb redid the processing of the public reads, applying fastp at Q25 and MiXCR, and retained in-frame beta chains. Rows with one shared CDR3 protein collapse into an entry with the most common genes and DNA. The V and J calls and clone size come from TCRdb's table, not from the authors' own analysis. This sample lists about 72,000 distinct CDR3 sequences; around 9.1% were detected once. More than 7.5% of the sample is held by the ten biggest clonotypes.

This was a case-control study nested in a cohort of healthcare workers in London, UK, who had nasopharyngeal swab PCR tests and blood samples taken every week. Healthcare workers were enrolled in the week of the UK lockdown, from 23 to 31 March 2020, and were followed every week for up to about 16 weeks. Measured from the cysteine to the phenylalanine, the CDR3 is 12 residues long. Only the CDR3 DNA is retained, 36 bases long and in frame from the first base. In the germline V gene (reference sequence), CDR1 corresponds to GTSNPN and CDR2 to SVGIG. Trimming at the junction amounts to 5 bases on V and 7 bases on J, and the germline ends lie 14 bases apart.

The receptor comes from an adult who was a healthcare worker with PCR-confirmed SARS-CoV-2 infection or an uninfected control (not recorded which). The V and J genes are TRBV30 and TRBJ2-5; TRBD2 is a weak D gene call, 6 bases matching. The sample consisted of whole blood, taken at baseline. The sequenced DNA is TGTGCCTGGGCACTAGCTTATGGGACCCAGTACTTC. It specifies CAWALAYGTQYF. Outside the CDR3, residues come from the reference TRBV30 and TRBJ2-5 proteins, so the full variable domain is: SQTIHQWPATLVQPVGSPLSLECTVEGTSNPNLYWYRQAAGRGLQLLFYSVGIGQISSEVPQNLSASRPQDRQFILSSKKLLLSDSGFYLCAWALAYGTQYFGPGTRLLVL.